This is a list of T cell receptor beta chains from one sample in a study of T cell repertoires in cytomegalovirus infection. From the reads, TCRdb called clonotypes with MiXCR, one entry per CDR3 protein. Of 95,000 to 120,000 distinct CDR3 sequences listed, over 30% are singletons. These receptors have no identified antigens. The sample consisted of CD8+ T cells from cultured PBMCs, taken from culture after CMV antigen stimulation. Receptor source: a human donor in good health (CMV status not recorded). Some clones in this sample may be carry-over from other donors' samples. Each CDR3 is given with its conserved first and last residue. D genes are given only for firm matches.

>TRBV4-3|-
CASSQVFRAADGYTF
>TRBV11-2|-
CASSFTTERTNTGELFF
>TRBV7-9|-
CASSRGSNYGYTF
>TRBV7-2|-
CASSVSRGSGYGYTF
>TRBV7-2|TRBD1
CASSPQGGTGHQPQHF
>TRBV7-2|-
CASSSGRGSSEQYF
>TRBV11-2|TRBD2
CASSLGGTSGAYEQYF
>TRBV15|-
CATSISGADLQETQYF
>TRBV10-3|-
CAISESYEQFF
>TRBV7-9|-
CASSGLGAGANVLTF
>TRBV14|-
CASSQGTDPLRYGYTF
>TRBV4-1|TRBD2
CASSQAPGGGPYEQYF
>TRBV7-9|TRBD2
CASTLAGADTQYF
>TRBV7-4|-
CASSPHRPRKTEAFF
>TRBV4-1|TRBD2
CASSPGGLAGGPNTGELFF
>TRBV6-1|-
CASDTTAYEQYF
>TRBV7-8|TRBD2
CASSLLRDGLVILLEETQYF
>TRBV7-9|-
CASSVLVAEAFF
>TRBV4-1|-
CASSQDGGGSYNEQFF
>TRBV6-1|-
CASSDEGGIYNEQFF
>TRBV2|TRBD1
CASSEQGGNEKLFF
>TRBV7-6|-
CASSPTLSDEQYF
>TRBV2|-
CASSDWEQYF
>TRBV29-1|-
CSVARSGNTIYF
>TRBV11-2|-
CASSSRSRGNEKLFF
>TRBV19|-
CACSFKGTVPENTGELFF
>TRBV2|-
CASSEALLGIREKLFF
>TRBV5-1|-
CASSLDLGSNSPLHF
>TRBV7-9|TRBD1
CASSRTGWDSGNTIYF
>TRBV28|TRBD2
CASSLVPGTSGGPDYEQYF
>TRBV27|TRBD2
CASSSLAGIQETQYF
>TRBV7-6|TRBD1
CASSLGGRGHGRQETQYF
>TRBV4-1|-
CASSPIGGDRAFF
>TRBV6-1|TRBD1
CASSLGQGRTYEQYF
>TRBV5-6|TRBD1
CASSLGTGHSPLHF
>TRBV7-2|-
CASSLDGGGREKLFF
>TRBV6-5|-
CASVGRPGGRETQYF
>TRBV2|-
CASSEVPQARQPQHF
>TRBV6-4|-
CASSDSTSSGANVLTF
>TRBV19|TRBD2
CASSRASGYNEQFF
>TRBV27|-
CASWGRGVTDTQYF
>TRBV6-4|-
CASSEIPNTEAFF
>TRBV12-5|TRBD2
CASGLVETSGFYEQYF
>TRBV4-1|-
CASSHGKGTPSYTF
>TRBV9|TRBD1
CASSAGQGMNTEAFF
>TRBV7-2|-
CASSLARASSYNSPLHF